This T cell receptor (beta chain) was retrieved from a study of CD8 T cells in ankylosing spondylitis. Study-level findings and limits: A TCR beta motif of seven or eight highly homologous variants appeared characteristic of ankylosing spondylitis blood.

This clonotype appeared a few times. Its specificity is unknown. With molecular barcodes, quantitative 5'-RACE was used to make the TCR beta libraries. TCRdb re-called the 5' RACE reads with MiXCR, one entry per CDR3 protein. The data hold about 240,000 distinct CDR3 sequences, with roughly a quarter observed a single time. This TCR was recovered from a male donor with ankylosing spondylitis or in good health (not recorded which). The sequenced sample was blood, either unsorted or a sorted T cell fraction (not recorded which).

For the CDR3, the DNA is TGTGCCAGCTCCGACAGGGGTAATAATCAGCCCCAGCATTTT. Its protein is CASSDRGNNQPQHF. The rearrangement uses TRBV12-3 or TRBV12-4 and TRBJ1-5; 8 positions match TRBD1. There are 14 residues in the CDR3. V trimming: 8 bases; J trimming: 4 bases; junction bases outside the gene matches: 7.